Shown below are 16 T cell receptor beta chains from a single sample sequenced in a study of stem cell transplantation in POMP-related autoinflammatory disease (dated by TCRdb to the early 2020s). Receptor libraries were prepared by the immunoSEQ multiplex PCR assay. In TCRdb, the immuneACCESS table is reduced to in-frame sequences with V and J assigned. These tables do not hold every clone; where another copy was compared, an unresolved V gene accounts for under half, and the others remain unexplained. This sample comprises more than 20,000 clones, around four fifths of them detected only once. The ten most abundant clones make up approximately 2.4% of the sample. The time point label here, explained by the study, means: before hematopoietic stem cell transplant. The source was CD4+ T cells from PBMCs, collected before stem cell transplantation. The receptors were gathered from a human donor with POMP-related autoinflammation and immune dysregulation (PRAID).

This chain uses TRBV29-1 with TRBJ2-1; D assignment may be TRBD1 or TRBD2 (5 bases each). Germline V gives CDR1 SQVTM, CDR2 ANQGSEA. The CDR3 is made up of 14 amino acids. Trimming removed 6 bases at V and 5 bases at J, with 17 bases between. This chain's CDR3 is CSVSEGFGNNEQFF. The CDR3 coding sequence is TGCAGCGTGAGCGAGGGGTTTGGGAACAATGAGCAGTTCTTC.

This chain links TRBV7-9 with TRBJ1-2; 9 positions agree with TRBD1. V shed 5 bases and J 4 bases; nucleotides not matched to a gene: 8. The CDR3 is 15 residues long. Germline CDR1 reads SEHNR; CDR2 reads FQNEAQ (reference sequence). The CDR3 region is CASSHPTGGGYGYTF. The CDR3 nucleotides are TGTGCCAGCAGCCACCCGACAGGGGGGGGCTATGGCTACACCTTC.

This sequence joins TRBV11-2 and TRBJ1-4; possible D gene TRBD1, 5 bases. CDR1 and CDR2 from the germline V gene are SGHAT and FQNNGV. The ends were cut back, 6 bases at V and 6 bases at J, with 17 bases in the middle. The CDR3 is 15 residues long. CDR3 in DNA: TGTGCCAGCAGTTCAGCCGGGACGGGGGATGAAAAACTGTTTTTT. Residues: CASSSAGTGDEKLFF.

This clone has only one observation. V usage is TRBV28 and J usage is TRBJ2-1; D uncertain. The CDR3 covers 15 residues. Germline CDR1 reads MDHEN; CDR2 reads SYDVKM. V was trimmed by 4 bases and J by 6 bases, leaving 16 bases between them. CDR3 sequence: CASSSHSTGPNEQFF. For the CDR3, the DNA is TGTGCCAGCAGTTCTCACTCTACGGGCCCCAATGAGCAGTTCTTC.

The V gene is TRBV7-9, the J gene TRBJ1-6; D possibly corresponds to TRBD1 (5 bases). The CDR3 length is 13 residues. Germline CDR1 and CDR2: SEHNR and FQNEAQ (reference sequence). With 7 bases removed from V and 8 bases from J, the gap between germline ends came to 12 bases. CDR3 coding DNA: TGTGCCAGCAACCGCGGAGGGGATTCACCCCTCCACTTT. This translates into CASNRGGDSPLHF.

The chain carries TRBV10-2 and TRBJ2-7, with TRBD1 identical over 10 bases. This CDR3 spans 14 amino acids. Germline V gene sequence: CDR1 WSHSY, CDR2 SAAADI. The trim removed 6 bases at V and 3 bases at J, leaving 5 bases unmatched. CDR3 in amino acids: CASRTTGGLYEQYF. CDR3 DNA: TGCGCCAGCAGAACGACAGGGGGCCTCTACGAGCAGTACTTC.

The genes are TRBV5-6 and TRBJ2-3; 9 bases are shared with TRBD1. The V segment lost 1 base and the J segment 4 bases; nucleotides outside the gene matches: 7. The germline CDR1 and CDR2 sequences are SGHDT and YYEEEE. The CDR3 totals 16 residues. The CDR3, as DNA: TGTGCCAGCAGCTTGTTAGGCGGGACAGGGTCAGATACGCAGTATTTT. Its protein product is CASSLLGGTGSDTQYF.

The chain employs TRBV2 and TRBJ2-5; a weak D match, TRBD2 (6 bases). V was clipped by 4 bases and J by 5 bases, with 11 bases between them. Germline V gene sequence: CDR1 SNHLY, CDR2 FYNNEI. This CDR3 is built from 13 residues. CDR3 coding DNA: TGTGCCAGCAGTGGGGGGGTTGGGGAGACCCAGTACTTC. The encoded protein is CASSGGVGETQYF.

The genes are TRBV28 and TRBJ2-2; 7 nucleotides match TRBD2. CDR1 and CDR2 from the germline V gene are MDHEN and SYDVKM. The CDR3 is 14 residues long. V lost 4 bases, J lost 6 bases, and 5 bases stayed unmatched. CDR3 in DNA: TGTGCCAGCAGTTCGGGGGGTCTGGCCGGGGAGCTGTTTTTT. As protein: CASSSGGLAGELFF.

This chain joins TRBV2 and TRBJ1-3, with TRBD1 as a possible D gene (5 bases). V lost 4 bases to trimming and J lost 6 bases, with 16 bases between them. CDR1 and CDR2 from the germline V gene are SNHLY and FYNNEI. CDR3 length: 15 amino acids. CDR3 in amino acids: CASSARQFLENTIYF. The CDR3 region has the DNA TGTGCCAGCAGTGCAAGACAGTTTCTCGAAAACACCATATATTTT.

The chain couples TRBV4-1 to TRBJ2-7; 9 bases agree with TRBD1. V gave up 2 bases and J gave up 0 bases; unmatched junction bases: 5. CDR3 length equals 16 residues. CDR1 is MGHRA and CDR2 is YSYEKL in the germline V gene. CDR3 bases: TGCGCCAGCAGCCAAATGGGGACAGGGAGCTCCTACGAGCAGTACTTC. Translating it yields CASSQMGTGSSYEQYF.

V usage is TRBV4-1 and J usage is TRBJ2-7; TRBD2 matches 8 bases. The CDR3 sequence is 15 residues long. V lost 1 base to trimming and J lost 7 bases; unmatched junction nucleotides: 9. Germline V gene data show CDR1 as MGHRA and CDR2 as YSYEKL. The CDR3 reads CASSQVTSGSWEQYF. The CDR3 bases are TGCGCCAGCAGCCAAGTAACTAGCGGTAGTTGGGAGCAGTACTTC.

This chain joins TRBV5-1 and TRBJ2-5, with unresolved D. CDR1 and CDR2 from the germline V gene are SGHRS and YFSETQ. This CDR3 region has 12 residues. V was pared by 1 base and J by 4 bases, with 5 bases between. The CDR3 coding sequence is TGCGCCAGCAGCTTGATCGGAGAGACCCAGTACTTC. It is translated as CASSLIGETQYF.

The J gene is TRBJ1-2, the V gene TRBV28, with D uncertain. The CDR3 spans 12 residues. V gave up 6 bases and J gave up 8 bases, with 13 bases separating them. CDR1 is MDHEN, CDR2 SYDVKM, per germline. CDR3 bases: TGTGCCAGCAGAAACCAGGCGGGGGGCTACACCTTC. It yields the protein CASRNQAGGYTF.

The chain couples TRBV16 to TRBJ1-1; 8 bases line up with TRBD1. The CDR3 runs to 15 residues. Per germline, CDR1 KGHSY and CDR2 FQNENV. Trimming took 3 bases from V and 1 from J; bases not matched to a gene: 4. The CDR3: CASSQRTGWNTEAFF. DNA of the CDR3: TGTGCCAGCAGCCAGAGGACAGGGTGGAACACTGAAGCTTTCTTT.

The rearrangement links TRBV30 to TRBJ2-7; no definite D call. CDR1 and CDR2 from the germline V gene are GTSNPN and SVGIG (reference sequence). The CDR3 consists of 11 residues. V was cut by 2 bases and J by 5 bases, with 7 bases left in between. CDR3: CAWSTPHEQYF. The CDR3, as DNA: TGTGCCTGGAGTACCCCCCACGAGCAGTACTTC. Complete variable domain (other parts from reference TRBV30 and TRBJ2-7): SQTIHQWPATLVQPVGSPLSLECTVEGTSNPNLYWYRQAAGRGLQLLFYSVGIGQISSEVPQNLSASRPQDRQFILSSKKLLLSDSGFYLCAWSTPHEQYFGPGTRLTVT.